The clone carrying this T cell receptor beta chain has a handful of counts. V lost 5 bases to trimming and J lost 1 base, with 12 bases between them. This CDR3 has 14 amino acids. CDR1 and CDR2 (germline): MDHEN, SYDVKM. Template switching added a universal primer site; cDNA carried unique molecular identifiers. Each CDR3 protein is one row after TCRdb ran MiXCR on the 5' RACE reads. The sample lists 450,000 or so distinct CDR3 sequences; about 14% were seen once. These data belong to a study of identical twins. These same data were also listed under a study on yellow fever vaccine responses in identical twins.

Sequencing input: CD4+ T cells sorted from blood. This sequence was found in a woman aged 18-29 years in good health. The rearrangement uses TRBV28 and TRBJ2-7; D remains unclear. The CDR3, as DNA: TGTGCCAGCAGTGTCTATTCAGGTTCCTACGAGCAGTACTTC. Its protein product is CASSVYSGSYEQYF.